The 30 T cell receptor beta chains below come from one sample, sequenced in a study of identifying expanded T cells in peripheral blood. Sequencing was performed with immunoSEQ multiplex PCR; in TCRdb, only in-frame clones are kept and a portion is missing. Altogether under 150,000 clones are present, about 86% being singletons, with the ten largest covering 8.4%. Sequencing was done on a sample of blood. The origin of the receptors is a person aged 18 to 75 in good health.

V is TRBV6-8 and J is TRBJ1-5; D is undetermined. Trimming took off 0 bases at V and 1 base at J, with 13 bases between the two ends. This CDR3 is 17 amino acids long. From germline, CDR1 is MNHGY and CDR2 SAAAGT. The CDR3 loop reads CASSYSRAFLSNQPQHF. DNA of the CDR3: TGTGCCAGCAGTTACTCGAGGGCATTCTTGAGCAATCAGCCCCAGCATTTT.

The CDR3 sequence is CASSLVGGSAAFF. CDR3 nucleotide sequence: TGTGCCAGCAGCTTGGTTGGGGGCTCGGCAGCTTTCTTT. The chain couples TRBV5-6 to TRBJ1-1, with a possible D match to TRBD1 (6 bases). The CDR3 has 13 amino acids. Trimming stripped 0 bases from V and 10 bases from J, with 13 bases between. The germline CDR1 and CDR2 sequences are SGHDT and YYEEEE. The full variable domain, in which reference TRBV5-6 and TRBJ1-1 provide the parts outside the CDR3, is DAGVTQSPTHLIKTRGQQVTLRCSPKSGHDTVSWYQQALGQGPQFIFQYYEEEERQRGNFPDRFSGHQFPNYSSELNVNALLLGDSALYLCASSLVGGSAAFFGQGTRLTVV.

The genes are TRBV6-5 and TRBJ2-7; 11 bases line up with TRBD1. CDR3 length: 14 residues. V gave up 3 bases and J gave up 6 bases; unmatched junction bases: 4. Germline V lookup: CDR1 MNHEY, CDR2 SVGAGI. The DNA for the CDR3 is TGTGCCAGCAGTTATAGGACAGGGGGCTTCGAGCAGTACTTC. Translating gives CASSYRTGGFEQYF.

The V call is TRBV25-1, the J call TRBJ2-3, with 8 nucleotides matching TRBD2. Germline-derived CDR1 and CDR2 are MGHDK and SYGVNS. The trim removed 8 bases at V and 1 base at J, leaving 5 bases unmatched. CDR3 length equals 14 residues. This CDR3 is CASALSGGTDTQYF. Here the CDR3 DNA reads TGTGCCAGCGCCCTTAGCGGGGGCACAGATACGCAGTATTTT.

The chain joins TRBV6-4 to TRBJ1-1, with a tentative D call TRBD1 (6 bases). Germline loops: CDR1 MRHNA, CDR2 SNTAGT. CDR3 length: 14 amino acids. The V end lost 6 bases, the J end lost 6 bases, and 17 bases lay between the germline ends. The CDR3 bases are TGTGCCAGCAGCCCATCGTGGGGGGCAGCTGAAGCTTTCTTT. Translating gives CASSPSWGAAEAFF.

As concerns this clone: An end of the junction differs from the germline gene, which may be a read error. DNA of the CDR3: TGCGCCAGCAGCCAAGATTCCCCCCGTGGGATACCCTACTACGGCTACACCTTC. This gives the protein CASSQDSPRGIPYYGYTF. The rearrangement uses TRBV4-3 and TRBJ1-2; D not resolved. CDR1 is LGHNA, CDR2 YSLEER, per germline. CDR3 size: 18 residues.

J is TRBJ1-4 and V is TRBV28; 11 nucleotides line up with TRBD1. This CDR3 region has 15 residues. Trimming took 11 bases from V and 8 from J; bases not matched to a gene: 13. CDR1 and CDR2 (germline): MDHEN, SYDVKM. CDR3 sequence: CACTPGQGGREKLFF. The DNA of the CDR3 is TGTGCCTGCACTCCGGGACAGGGGGGCCGGGAAAAACTGTTTTTT.

This clone was found once. The rearrangement uses TRBV6-1 and TRBJ1-2; D is undetermined. CDR3 size: 15 residues. Germline values: CDR1 MNHNS, CDR2 SASEGT. V was clipped by 1 base and J by 5 bases, with 14 bases between them. CDR3 coding DNA: TGTGCCAGCAGTGAAGATCCGGCAGCCGATTATGGCTACACCTTC. Translation: CASSEDPAADYGYTF.

V usage is TRBV27 and J usage is TRBJ1-2; 9 positions agree with TRBD1. The germline V gene has CDR1 MNHEY and CDR2 SMNVEV (reference sequence). The CDR3 contains 16 residues. V gave up 5 bases and J gave up 6 bases; unmatched junction bases: 13. This CDR3 is CASSQPRTGVENGYTF. Written as DNA, the CDR3 is TGTGCCAGCAGTCAGCCCCGGACAGGGGTCGAGAATGGCTACACCTTC.

The chain couples TRBV2 to TRBJ2-5, with 11 nucleotides matching TRBD2. The CDR3 is 14 amino acids. J was trimmed by 2 bases and V by 8 bases; bases with no gene match: 4. The germline CDR1 and CDR2 sequences are SNHLY and FYNNEI. The DNA of the CDR3 is TGTGCCAGCGCTAGACTAGCGGGGCAAGAGACCCAGTACTTC. It translates to CASARLAGQETQYF.

The rearrangement joins TRBV7-9 to TRBJ1-4; D is perhaps TRBD1 (6 bases). The V gene lost 7 bases and the J gene lost 8 bases, with 17 bases spanning the gap. The CDR3 runs to 14 residues. The V gene's germline CDR1 is SEHNR and CDR2 FQNEAQ (reference sequence). CDR3 sequence reads: CASNEGGRVEKLFF. CDR3 DNA sequence: TGTGCCAGCAACGAAGGGGGTAGGGTCGAAAAACTGTTTTTT.

V and J are TRBV6-5 and TRBJ2-2; tentatively, D is TRBD2 (6 bases). CDR1 and CDR2 (germline): MNHEY, SVGAGI. This CDR3 spans 14 amino acids. V was cut by 8 bases and J by 1 base, with 11 bases left in between. For the CDR3, the DNA is TGTGCCAGCTTACGGCGGGAGAACACCGGGGAGCTGTTTTTT. Translated, it gives CASLRRENTGELFF.

The chain uses TRBV19 and TRBJ2-1; unclear D gene. Germline CDR1 reads LNHDA; CDR2 reads SQIVND (reference sequence). Trimming removed 3 bases at V and 9 bases at J, with 6 bases between. The CDR3 has 11 residues. CDR3 in amino acids: CASSMRIEQFF. The DNA of the CDR3 is TGTGCCAGTAGTATGAGAATTGAGCAGTTCTTC.

This clone was counted a few times. The chain is built from TRBV6-5 and TRBJ2-1, with D perhaps assigned TRBD1 or TRBD2 (6 bases each). CDR3 size: 15 residues. Germline V lookup: CDR1 MNHEY, CDR2 SVGAGI. V shed 0 bases and J shed 5 bases, with 11 bases lying between them. CDR3 coding DNA: TGTGCCAGCAGTTACTCCGGGGGCCCAAACAATGAGCAGTTCTTC. It yields the protein CASSYSGGPNNEQFF.

The V and J genes are TRBV11-3 and TRBJ2-2, with D possibly matching TRBD2 (6 bases). Trimming shortened V by 1 base and J by 5 bases, and 8 bases separated the two germline ends. This CDR3 has 14 amino acids. Per germline, CDR1 SGHNT and CDR2 YENEEA. Here the CDR3 reads CASSLAGVTGELFF. The CDR3 DNA is TGTGCCAGCAGCTTAGCGGGGGTTACCGGGGAGCTGTTTTTT.

This chain links TRBV4-1 with TRBJ2-3; the D gene is possibly TRBD1 (5 bases). V dropped 4 bases and J dropped 2 bases, with 19 bases sitting between them. Germline V gives CDR1 MGHRA, CDR2 YSYEKL. The CDR3 is made up of 17 amino acids. CDR3 residues: CASSRTDRRGDTDTQYF. As DNA, the CDR3 is TGCGCCAGCAGCCGAACCGATAGAAGGGGTGACACAGATACGCAGTATTTT.

This clone turned up a few times. The chain joins TRBV7-3 to TRBJ2-1; D possibly uses TRBD1 or TRBD2 (5 bases each). V was cut by 3 bases and J by 7 bases, with 13 bases left in between. The CDR3 has 14 amino acids. Germline lookup yields CDR1 SGHTA and CDR2 FQGTGA. The CDR3 region has the DNA TGTGCCAGCAGCTTCGGTGGGGGAACAAATGAGCAGTTCTTC. Translation: CASSFGGGTNEQFF. Complete variable domain (other parts from reference TRBV7-3 and TRBJ2-1): GAGVSQTPSNKVTEKGKYVELRCDPISGHTALYWYRQSLGQGPEFLIYFQGTGAADDSGLPNDRFFAVRPEGSVSTLKIQRTERGDSAVYLCASSFGGGTNEQFFGPGTRLTVL.

The V call is TRBV10-3, the J call TRBJ2-1, with 12 bases matching TRBD2. This CDR3 comprises 16 residues. Trimming took 2 bases from V and 6 from J; bases not matched to a gene: 5. Germline CDR1 ENHRY, CDR2 SYGVKD. CDR3 bases: TGTGCCATCAGTGAGGGACTAGCGGGGATCCGCAATGAGCAGTTCTTC. It codes for CAISEGLAGIRNEQFF.

The chain links TRBV4-3 to TRBJ2-2, with 8 positions matching TRBD2. V was clipped by 2 bases and J by 8 bases; unmatched bases: 4. The germline V gene has CDR1 LGHNA and CDR2 YSLEER. CDR3 size: 14 residues. The CDR3 bases are TGCGCCAGCAGCCAAAAGGGGACTAGTGGGGAGCTGTTTTTT. Translated: CASSQKGTSGELFF.

The chain has TRBV7-2 and TRBJ2-1; D perhaps matches TRBD2 (6 bases). The germline V and J ends were trimmed by 3 bases and 7 bases, with 13 bases remaining between them. Looked up from germline, CDR1 is SGHTA and CDR2 is FQGNSA. The CDR3 is 14 amino acids. DNA for the CDR3: TGTGCCAGCAGCTTGGGCAGGGCGGGAAATGAGCAGTTCTTC. This gives the protein CASSLGRAGNEQFF.

There are many counts of this clone. The chain uses TRBV30 and TRBJ1-1; D remains unclear. Looked up from germline, CDR1 is GTSNPN and CDR2 is SVGIG (reference sequence). Trimming left V 4 bases short and J 10 bases short, with 13 bases between. The CDR3 extends over 11 amino acids. Here the CDR3 DNA reads TGTGCCTGGAAAGAGGGTCTGGGAGCTTTCTTT. Translating gives CAWKEGLGAFF.

J is TRBJ2-7 and V is TRBV28; D not certain. V was trimmed by 2 bases and J by 0 bases, leaving 17 bases between them. CDR3 length: 17 amino acids. The germline CDR1 and CDR2 sequences are MDHEN and SYDVKM. The CDR3: CASSLRAAARSSYEQYF. The DNA for the CDR3 is TGTGCCAGCAGTTTACGGGCGGCGGCCAGGTCCTCCTACGAGCAGTACTTC.

The chain uses TRBV5-4 and TRBJ1-6; a possible D gene is TRBD1 (5 bases). The germline CDR1 and CDR2 sequences are SGHNT and YYREEE (reference sequence). Trimming removed 1 base at V and 10 bases at J, with 15 bases between. The CDR3 extends over 15 amino acids. The CDR3 DNA follows: TGTGCCAGCAGCTTGTTAGGGACCGCAGGATCACCCCTCCACTTT. Translation: CASSLLGTAGSPLHF. The variable domain in full, completed from reference TRBV5-4 and TRBJ1-6, reads ETGVTQSPTHLIKTRGQQVTLRCSSQSGHNTVSWYQQALGQGPQFIFQYYREEENGRGNFPPRFSGLQFPNYSSELNVNALELDDSALYLCASSLLGTAGSPLHFGNGTRLTVT.

The rearrangement uses TRBV27 and TRBJ2-7, with 8 bases matching TRBD2. The CDR3 contains 15 residues. Germline V CDR1 and CDR2: MNHEY, SMNVEV (reference sequence). J lost 2 bases, V lost 2 bases, and 5 bases had no gene match. CDR3 sequence reads: CASSLLSGGTYEQYF. For the CDR3, the DNA is TGTGCCAGCAGTTTACTGAGCGGGGGAACCTACGAGCAGTACTTC.

Only a few counts were recorded for this clone. The rearrangement uses TRBV5-1 and TRBJ2-1; 7 positions agree with TRBD2. The trim removed 4 bases at V and 1 base at J, leaving 11 bases unmatched. CDR3 length: 17 amino acids. Germline values: CDR1 SGHRS, CDR2 YFSETQ. In DNA form, the CDR3 reads TGCGCCAGCAGCGAGGGACTACTGGTTGGGTCCTACAATGAGCAGTTCTTC. It encodes CASSEGLLVGSYNEQFF. The entire variable domain, with the rest obtained from reference TRBV5-1 and TRBJ2-1, is as follows: KAGVTQTPRYLIKTRGQQVTLSCSPISGHRSVSWYQQTPGQGLQFLFEYFSETQRNKGNFPGRFSGRQFSNSRSEMNVSTLELGDSALYLCASSEGLLVGSYNEQFFGPGTRLTVL.

This clone came up once. The V gene is TRBV7-2, the J gene TRBJ2-5; D gene ambiguous. The CDR3 sequence is 14 residues long. Germline V gene data show CDR1 as SGHTA and CDR2 as FQGNSA. The V gene lost 1 base and the J gene lost 3 bases, with 9 bases spanning the gap. CDR3 amino acids: CASSLGVAEETQYF. Written as DNA, the CDR3 is TGTGCCAGCAGCTTAGGGGTGGCAGAAGAGACCCAGTACTTC.

This clone has more than one count but fewer than ten. The chain joins TRBV27 to TRBJ1-4, with D unclear. The V gene lost 5 bases and the J gene lost 0 bases, with 7 bases spanning the gap. Germline CDR1 MNHEY, CDR2 SMNVEV (reference sequence). The CDR3 loop spans 14 amino acids. CDR3 sequence reads: CASSLQSTNEKLFF. The CDR3 DNA sequence: TGTGCCAGCAGTCTACAATCAACTAATGAAAAACTGTTTTTT.

The gene calls are TRBV5-1 and TRBJ2-1; D possibly corresponds to TRBD2 (6 bases). Germline CDR1 reads SGHRS; CDR2 reads YFSETQ. The V end lost 1 base, the J end lost 8 bases, and 22 bases lay between the germline ends. This CDR3 region has 17 residues. CDR3 nucleotide sequence: TGCGCCAGCAGCTTGTCTCCCTCTAGCGCCGCCTCGGATGAGCAGTTCTTC. Translated, it gives CASSLSPSSAASDEQFF. The variable domain in full, with the rest retrieved from reference TRBV5-1 and TRBJ2-1, is KAGVTQTPRYLIKTRGQQVTLSCSPISGHRSVSWYQQTPGQGLQFLFEYFSETQRNKGNFPGRFSGRQFSNSRSEMNVSTLELGDSALYLCASSLSPSSAASDEQFFGPGTRLTVL.

The chain couples TRBV19 to TRBJ2-7, with TRBD1 identical over 7 bases. The CDR3 covers 14 residues. V was clipped by 7 bases and J by 4 bases; unmatched bases: 10. CDR1 LNHDA and CDR2 SQIVND come from the germline V gene (reference sequence). The CDR3 DNA sequence: TGTGCCAGTAACACCGGGACAGCCGATTACGAGCAGTACTTC. Translated: CASNTGTADYEQYF.

The chain couples TRBV7-3 to TRBJ2-7; 7 bases are shared with TRBD1. CDR1 is SGHTA and CDR2 is FQGTGA in the germline V gene. CDR3 size: 12 residues. V was clipped by 4 bases and J by 8 bases; unmatched bases: 5. CDR3 DNA sequence: TGTGCCAGCAGCTCAACAGGGGTCCAGCAGTACTTC. Its translation is CASSSTGVQQYF.